The present entry profiles one T cell receptor beta chain with its context. Its antigen is not known. This entry belongs to a study of human T cells and chemical hapten exposure. Overall study: Upper inner arm skin measuring about 2 cm by about 2 cm received 2% DPC for sensitization.

Findings and limits, study-wide: Positively correlated with patch test score were the counts of PT1 expanded TCRs.

TCRdb re-called the RACE reads with MiXCR, one entry per CDR3 protein. The data show about 140,000 distinct CDR3 sequences, 10% to 15% seen once. As for time point: patch test 2, 6 weeks after DPC sensitization. Treatment given: therapeutic diphenylcyclopropenone sensitization with weekly scalp DPC. Donors were 18 to 70-year-old alopecia patients suitable for DPC. Extraction of total RNA was performed on unfractionated whole blood. The germline V gene has CDR1 GTSNPN and CDR2 SVGIG (reference sequence). Deletions cut 3 bases from V and 4 bases from J, with 6 bases between. The CDR3 loop spans 11 amino acids.

The clonotype was recovered from a woman aged 45-59 years with alopecia areata. Some clones in this sample may be carry-over from other donors' samples. The chain links TRBV30 to TRBJ1-1; D ambiguous. Here the sequenced sample was whole blood, taken in connection with sensitization to the hapten diphenylcyclopropenone (DPC). CDR3 amino acids: CAWRGSTEAFF. The CDR3 nucleotides read TGTGCCTGGAGAGGGAGCACTGAAGCTTTCTTT.